Listed below are T cell receptor beta chains from one sample, sequenced in a study of identical twins. TCRdb ran MiXCR on the 5' RACE reads and lists one entry per CDR3 protein. The table includes fewer than 250,000 distinct CDR3 sequences, approximately 6.8% detected once. These same data were also listed under a study on yellow fever vaccine responses in identical twins.

The sequenced sample consisted of CD8+ T cells sorted from blood. These receptors were obtained from a woman younger than 35 in good health. Both conserved end residues are part of each CDR3. Fields, in order: clone size, J gene, D gene, V gene, CDR3 DNA, CDR3 protein. A D gene is named only where the DNA matches it firmly. The size entry is marked missing in some rows and otherwise reads once, few, many or a size class.

. TRBJ2-1 . TRBV5-6 TGTGCCAGCAGCTTACAACTAGTTGAGCAGTTCTTC CASSLQLVEQFF
many TRBJ1-1 . TRBV21-1 TGTGCCAGCGAAACAATGAACACTGAAGCTTTCTTT CASETMNTEAFF
. TRBJ2-5 TRBD2 TRBV4-2 TGTGCCAGCAGCCAAGGGGGAGGGGACCAAGAGACCCAGTACTTC CASSQGGGDQETQYF
. TRBJ2-2 . TRBV7-9 TGTGCCAGCAGCTTCTTAGGCTTTGCCGGGGAGCTGTTTTTT CASSFLGFAGELFF
. TRBJ1-2 . TRBV25-1 TGTGCCAGCAGTGAATCCGAAAACTATGGCTACACCTTC CASSESENYGYTF
few TRBJ2-6 TRBD1 TRBV27 TGTGCCAGCAGTTCGGACAGGGAGACCAACTCTGGGGCCAACGTCCTGACTTTC CASSSDRETNSGANVLTF
. TRBJ2-7 TRBD2 TRBV9 TGTGCCAGCAGCCCCGGTCGGCCGCGGGAGCGGAGCTCCTACGAGCAGTACTTC CASSPGRPRERSSYEQYF
. TRBJ2-2 TRBD2 TRBV7-3 TGTGCCAGCAGCTCCTCCGGGACTAGCGGGAGGTCGAACACCGGGGAGCTGTTTTTT CASSSSGTSGRSNTGELFF
many TRBJ2-3 TRBD2 TRBV7-2 TGTGCCAGCAGCTCTAGCGGGGCCACAGATACGCAGTATTTT CASSSSGATDTQYF
many TRBJ2-1 TRBD1 TRBV12-3/TRBV12-4 TGTGCCAGCAGTTTTGTGCAGGGGGCGGGTGAGCAGTTCTTC CASSFVQGAGEQFF
many TRBJ1-2 . TRBV4-1 TGCGCCAGCAGCCAAGAACACAGTGAGGGGTCGGGCTATGGCTACACCTTC CASSQEHSEGSGYGYTF
. TRBJ2-4 . TRBV5-6 TGTGCCAGCAGCTTGGAGGCAGGCGGCAAAAACATTCAGTACTTC CASSLEAGGKNIQYF
many TRBJ2-7 . TRBV10-3 TGTGCCATCAGCAAGACAGAGCAGTACGAGCAGTACTTC CAISKTEQYEQYF
many TRBJ1-1 . TRBV5-5 TGTGCCAGCAGCACCGACAGGCTCATGAACACTGAAGCTTTCTTT CASSTDRLMNTEAFF
many TRBJ2-3 . TRBV12-3/TRBV12-4 TGTGCCAGCAGACCCCCCAGAAGCGGCTTCACAGATACGCAGTATTTT CASRPPRSGFTDTQYF
few TRBJ2-5 TRBD2 TRBV13 TGTGCCAGCAGCACGACTAGCAGCTATCAAGAGACCCAGTACTTC CASSTTSSYQETQYF
. TRBJ2-7 TRBD2 TRBV6-5 TGTGCCAGCAGTTCCCCACTAGCGGGAGGTTACGAGCAGTACTTC CASSSPLAGGYEQYF
. TRBJ2-1 TRBD1 TRBV7-8 TGTGCCAGCAGCGGAAGACAGGGTGCTGACAATGAGCAGTTCTTC CASSGRQGADNEQFF
few TRBJ2-1 TRBD1 TRBV4-1 TGCGCCAGCAGCCAAGACTGGACAGGGGGCCCCAATGAGCAGTTCTTC CASSQDWTGGPNEQFF
many TRBJ1-4 TRBD1 TRBV29-1 TGCAGCGTTCGAGACAGGGGGGGAGCAGATGAAAAACTGTTTTTT CSVRDRGGADEKLFF
few TRBJ2-1 . TRBV6-4 TGTGCCAGCAGTCCCTCCTCCCCCGAGGATGAGCAGTTCTTC CASSPSSPEDEQFF
few TRBJ2-5 . TRBV9 TGTGCCAGCAGCCCGACGAGGGAAGAGACCCAGTACTTC CASSPTREETQYF
. TRBJ1-2 TRBD1 TRBV6-5 TGTGCCAGCAGTTGGACAGGGACTTTAAGCTATGGCTACACCTTC CASSWTGTLSYGYTF
. TRBJ1-5 TRBD1 TRBV28 TGTGCCAGCCAGGACAGGGAAGATCTTAGCAATCAGCCCCAGCATTTT CASQDREDLSNQPQHF
many TRBJ2-2 . TRBV29-1 TGCAGCGTTGAAGACGCCGGGACAACGAACACCGGGGAGCTGTTTTTT CSVEDAGTTNTGELFF
. TRBJ2-1 TRBD2 TRBV2 TGTGCCAGCAGTCACAGCGGGACTTCCTACAATGAGCAGTTCTTC CASSHSGTSYNEQFF
. TRBJ1-4 TRBD1 TRBV20-1 TGCAGTGCTAGTCCGGGCAGGGGGCTTGAAAAACTGTTTTTT CSASPGRGLEKLFF
few TRBJ2-1 . TRBV24-1 TGTGCCACCAGTGATTTATCGGGGGTCCTTCCAGCCGAGCAGTTCTTC CATSDLSGVLPAEQFF
. TRBJ2-1 . TRBV10-3 TGTACCATCACCAATCCGGAGGGTCTAGCCCTCAACTCCTACAATGAGCAGTTCTTC CTITNPEGLALNSYNEQFF
few TRBJ1-1 . TRBV20-1 TGCAGTGCTAGTTACAGCTTGGGCACTGAAGCTTTCTTT CSASYSLGTEAFF
few TRBJ2-1 TRBD2 TRBV15 TGTGCCACCAGGAGCGGGACCACATTCACAATGACCTACAATGAGCAGTTCTTC CATRSGTTFTMTYNEQFF
many TRBJ2-7 TRBD2 TRBV7-9 TGTGCCAGCAGCTTAGCTCTAGCGGGAGCCTACGAGCAGTACTTC CASSLALAGAYEQYF
few TRBJ2-7 . TRBV9 TGTGCCAGCAGCGTACAGCCCGGGGCCTACGAGCAGTACTTC CASSVQPGAYEQYF
many TRBJ2-7 . TRBV25-1 TGTGCCAGCAGCCCGACAGGAAACTACGAGCAGTACTTC CASSPTGNYEQYF
few TRBJ1-2 . TRBV15 TGTGCCACCAGCAGAGTACTGCCAGATGCTAACTATGGCTACACCTTC CATSRVLPDANYGYTF
. TRBJ2-5 TRBD2 TRBV20-1 TGCAGCACTAGCGAAATTCTCCTAGCGGGAGGGTGGGAGACCCAGTACTTC CSTSEILLAGGWETQYF
few TRBJ2-1 . TRBV3-1 TGTGCCAGCAGCCAAGATGGGGGAATGGGCAATGAGCAGTTCTTC CASSQDGGMGNEQFF
many TRBJ2-2 . TRBV9 TGTGCCAGCAGCCAGTCCACCGGGGAGCTGTTTTTT CASSQSTGELFF
many TRBJ2-3 . TRBV27 TGTGCCAGCAGTTTAAGTCGCACAGATACGCAGTATTTT CASSLSRTDTQYF
. TRBJ2-3 TRBD2 TRBV7-9 TGTGCCAGCAGCTTTAGCGGGGGGGCTAGAGATACGCAGTATTTT CASSFSGGARDTQYF
. TRBJ1-2 . TRBV12-3/TRBV12-4 TGTGCCAGCAGTCCTGACAGCGGCTACACCTTC CASSPDSGYTF
few TRBJ2-7 . TRBV2 TGTGCCAGCAGTGATCACGGCCCCACCAGCTCCTACGAGCAGTACTTC CASSDHGPTSSYEQYF
many TRBJ1-2 . TRBV20-1 TGCAGTGCTCCCGGACCCGGAGGAGCTAACTATGGCTACACCTTC CSAPGPGGANYGYTF
few TRBJ2-1 . TRBV27 TGTGCCAGCAGTTTATCGGCAGGGACTTCCTACAATGAGCAGTTCTTC CASSLSAGTSYNEQFF
few TRBJ2-5 . TRBV5-6 TGTGCCAGCAGCGTAAACCCGGAGACCCAGTACTTC CASSVNPETQYF
many TRBJ2-2 . TRBV5-1 TGCGCCAGCAGCTTCAGAAGGGACGGGGCCGGGGAGCTGTTTTTT CASSFRRDGAGELFF
. TRBJ2-2 . TRBV7-9 TGTGCCAGCAGCGAAACAGGGTTCACCGGGGAGCTGTTTTTT CASSETGFTGELFF
few TRBJ2-7 . TRBV28 TGTGCCAGCACGTGGACTCAAAGCTCCTACGAGCAGTACTTC CASTWTQSSYEQYF
few TRBJ2-1 . TRBV28 TGTGCCAGCATCCCATCCGGGGAGACGGATGAGCAGTTCTTC CASIPSGETDEQFF
few TRBJ1-1 . TRBV2 TGTGCCAGCATGGCGCGGACTGAAGCTTTCTTT CASMARTEAFF
few TRBJ2-3 TRBD2 TRBV3-1 TGTGCCAGCAGCCAGGAGAGCGGGAGACCCTTACCAGATACGCAGTATTTT CASSQESGRPLPDTQYF
few TRBJ1-6 . TRBV21-1 TGTGCCAGCAGCAAAGCCCGGACAGGACGACCCAATTCACCCCTCCACTTT CASSKARTGRPNSPLHF
many TRBJ2-6 . TRBV20-1 TGCAGTGCTAGAGATAGTAGCCAGGGGTACTCTGGGGCCAACGTCCTGACTTTC CSARDSSQGYSGANVLTF
few TRBJ2-1 . TRBV7-9 TGTGCCAGCAGCTTTTCGGGGTGGGATGAGCAGTTCTTC CASSFSGWDEQFF
few TRBJ2-5 . TRBV11-2 TGTGCCAGCAGCTTAGATAACGGGGGGCTGGGGGAGACCCAGTACTTC CASSLDNGGLGETQYF
. TRBJ2-5 TRBD1 TRBV12-3/TRBV12-4 TGTGCCAGCAGGGATGGGACAGAGCGTCAAGAGACCCAGTACTTC CASRDGTERQETQYF
few TRBJ2-3 . TRBV7-8 TGTGCCAGCAGCTTAAGAGTGGCGGGGTCTGGGCCAGATACGCAGTATTTT CASSLRVAGSGPDTQYF